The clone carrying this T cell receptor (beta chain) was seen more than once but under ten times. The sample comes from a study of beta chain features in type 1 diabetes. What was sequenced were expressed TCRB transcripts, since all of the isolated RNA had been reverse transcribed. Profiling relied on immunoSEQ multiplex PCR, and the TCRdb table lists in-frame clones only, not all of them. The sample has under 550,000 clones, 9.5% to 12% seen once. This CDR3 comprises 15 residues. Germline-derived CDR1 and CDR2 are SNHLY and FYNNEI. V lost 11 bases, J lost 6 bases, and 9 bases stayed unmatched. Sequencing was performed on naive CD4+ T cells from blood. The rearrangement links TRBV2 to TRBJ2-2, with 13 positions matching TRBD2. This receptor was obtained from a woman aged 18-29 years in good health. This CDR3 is CAGRRGLAGAGELFF. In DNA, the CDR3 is TGTGCCGGAAGAAGAGGACTAGCGGGAGCCGGGGAGCTGTTTTTT. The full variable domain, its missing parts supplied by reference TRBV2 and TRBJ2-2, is EPEVTQTPSHQVTQMGQEVILRCVPISNHLYFYWYRQILGQKVEFLVSFYNNEISEKSEIFDDQFSVERPDGSNFTLKIRSTKLEDSAMYFCAGRRGLAGAGELFFGEGSRLTVL.